At least ten counts were recorded for the clone carrying this T cell receptor beta chain. What it recognizes is unknown. This sample is part of a study of T cell repertoires in cytomegalovirus infection. About the study: A matching HLA type, together with CMV infection, was signaled by public TCR beta signatures.

Findings and caveats of the study: HLA-C-restricted CMV clonotypes gave the most frequent clonotype in two of eight donors. Carriers of CMV and the relevant HLA type were discriminated by public TCR beta frequency.

MiXCR was run by TCRdb on the reads, yielding one entry per CDR3 protein. The table records fewer than 550,000 distinct CDR3 sequences, 16% of them present only once. CDR3 length equals 11 residues. The germline V gene has CDR1 SGHTA and CDR2 FQGNSA. The chain links TRBV7-2 to TRBJ2-2; 7 bases are a match to TRBD1. The sample was CD8+ T cells from PBMCs. The receptor comes from a human donor in good health (CMV status not recorded). Some clones in this sample may be carry-over from other donors' samples. The CDR3 reads CGSRGTGELFF. The CDR3 DNA is TGTGGTAGCAGGGGGACCGGGGAGCTGTTTTTT.